This is a list of T cell receptor beta chains from one sample in a study of blood T cells in healthy people across ages. From the 5' RACE reads, TCRdb called clonotypes with MiXCR, one entry per CDR3 protein. The sample records hundreds of thousands of distinct CDR3 sequences, around two fifths being singletons. Sequenced sample: blood. These receptor sequences come from a man older than 75 in good health. The CDR3 runs from the conserved cysteine through the conserved F or W. A D gene is named only where the DNA matches it firmly. Size is omitted from some rows. Given values are once, few, many or a class for expanded clones.

clone_size j_call d_call v_call cdr3_nt cdr3_aa
few TRBJ2-7 TRBD1 TRBV6-2/TRBV6-3 TGTGCCAGCAGTTACAGCAGGGGGCCCTACGAGCAGTACTTC CASSYSRGPYEQYF
once TRBJ1-2 NA TRBV20-1 TGCAGTGCTAGTCGGCTCAGCAACTATGGCTACACCTTC CSASRLSNYGYTF
few TRBJ1-5 NA TRBV20-1 TGCAGTGCTAGAAAGGGGAATCAGCCCCAGCATTTT CSARKGNQPQHF
NA TRBJ2-1 TRBD2 TRBV29-1 TGCAGCGTTGACAGTCGGGTTGCGGGAGCGGCCTATGAGCAGTTCTTC CSVDSRVAGAAYEQFF
NA TRBJ2-7 NA TRBV7-8 TGTGCCTGCAGCTTAGCTTCACCCGGGGCCATATTCGGCTACGAGCAGTACTTC CACSLASPGAIFGYEQYF
NA TRBJ1-1 NA TRBV7-9 TGTGCCAGCAGCCGTCGTCAGGGTCAGGACACTGAAGCTTTCTTT CASSRRQGQDTEAFF
few TRBJ2-4 TRBD2 TRBV3-1 TGTGCCAGCACCAAGAGACTAGCGGACGACATTCAGTACTTC CASTKRLADDIQYF
many TRBJ2-1 TRBD2 TRBV4-2 TGTGCCAGCAGCCTACTAGCGGGCCCTCGGGAGCAGTTCTTC CASSLLAGPREQFF
NA TRBJ1-5 NA TRBV20-1 TGCAGTGCTACTTCTCCGGGGATGAGCAATCAGCCCCAGCATTTT CSATSPGMSNQPQHF
NA TRBJ2-3 NA TRBV11-2 TGTGCCAGCAGCCAAATGAGAAACAGGGATTTGGGAGATACGCAGGATTTT CASSQMRNRDLGDTQDF
NA TRBJ2-7 NA TRBV5-6 TGTGCCAGCAGCTTAAAAGTTGGGGTAGGGTCCTACGAGCAGTACTTC CASSLKVGVGSYEQYF
few TRBJ2-7 NA TRBV6-1 TGTGCCACCGACAGGACCTACGAGCAGTACTTC CATDRTYEQYF
few TRBJ1-4 NA TRBV6-6 TGTGCCAGCACTAGGGCTGAAAAACTGTTTTTT CASTRAEKLFF
NA TRBJ1-1 TRBD1 TRBV7-9 TGCGCCAGCAGCTCCAAACGAGCCGGGACAGGGGCATCTGAAGCTTTCTTT CASSSKRAGTGASEAFF
NA TRBJ2-1 TRBD2 TRBV29-1 TGCAGCGTTGTGAGGGCTAGCGGGGGCTCCTACAATGAGCAGTTCTTC CSVVRASGGSYNEQFF
NA TRBJ2-7 NA TRBV30 TGTGCCTGGAGTGTACGAGTCGTTTCTCAATACGAGCAGTACTTC CAWSVRVVSQYEQYF
NA TRBJ2-5 NA TRBV6-5 TGTGCCAGCAGTCCAAAAGCTCGACGGGGATGGGAGACCCAGTACTTC CASSPKARRGWETQYF
once TRBJ1-2 NA TRBV7-7 TGTGCCAGCAGCGCCAGACAGGCAAGCGACTATGGCTACACCTTC CASSARQASDYGYTF
NA TRBJ2-3 NA TRBV14 TGTGCCAGCAGCCAAGATTGGGGCAGGACCCGCACAGATACGCAGTATTTT CASSQDWGRTRTDTQYF
few TRBJ2-3 NA TRBV18 TGTGCCAGCTCACCACAATCAGATACGCAGTATTTT CASSPQSDTQYF
NA TRBJ2-1 TRBD1 TRBV5-1 TGCGCCAGCACACAGGGGGACGCGCGAAATGAGCAGTTCTTC CASTQGDARNEQFF
NA TRBJ2-7 NA TRBV4-3 TGCGCCAGCAGCCAAGGCCAGTGGATAGGCGAGCAGTACTTC CASSQGQWIGEQYF
many TRBJ2-5 NA TRBV10-3 TGTGCCATCAGTGAACGGGCTCAGCAAGAGACCCAGTACTTC CAISERAQQETQYF
few TRBJ2-1 TRBD1 TRBV27 TGTGCCAGCAGTTCCCGGGACAGGGCCTACAATGAGCAGTTCTTC CASSSRDRAYNEQFF
once TRBJ1-1 NA TRBV28 TGTGCCAGCATCCCCGTACACAACACTGAAGCTTTCTTT CASIPVHNTEAFF
few TRBJ2-2 NA TRBV12-3/TRBV12-4 TGTGCCAGCAGTTTCCGGGGAGGGGGCACCGGGGAGCTGTTTTTT CASSFRGGGTGELFF
few TRBJ2-1 TRBD2 TRBV20-1 TGCAGTGCTAGAATAGCCAGCGGGGGAGTAGGCAATGAGCAGTTCTTC CSARIASGGVGNEQFF
NA TRBJ2-7 TRBD2 TRBV9 TGTGCCAGCAGCCCTCTGGGACTAGCGGGGAGATACTACGAGCAGTACTTC CASSPLGLAGRYYEQYF
NA TRBJ1-5 NA TRBV20-1 TGCAGTGCTAGCGGGTCTCGGCCGCGGGACAATCAGCCCCAGCATTTT CSASGSRPRDNQPQHF
few TRBJ2-1 TRBD1 TRBV5-8 TGTGCCAGCAGCATGGGACAGGATTACAATGAGCAGTTCTTC CASSMGQDYNEQFF
many TRBJ1-6 NA TRBV20-1 TGCAGTGCTAGGCGGACAGATAATTCACCCCTCCACTTT CSARRTDNSPLHF
NA TRBJ2-4 TRBD2 TRBV3-1 TGTGCCAGCAGCCAAGTGCGGACTAGCGAAAACATTCAGTACTTC CASSQVRTSENIQYF
NA TRBJ2-2 NA TRBV6-5 TGTGCCAGCAGCGAAATGAACACCGGGGAGCTGTTTTTT CASSEMNTGELFF
few TRBJ2-1 TRBD1 TRBV24-1 TGTGCCACCAGTGACCCCCTTAGGGGGCGAGGAGATGAGCAGTTCTTC CATSDPLRGRGDEQFF
NA TRBJ1-5 TRBD1 TRBV27 TGTGCCAGCAGTTTAGACGGGACAGCTAATCAGCCCCAGCATTTT CASSLDGTANQPQHF
NA TRBJ2-3 TRBD2 TRBV12-3/TRBV12-4 TGTGCCAATCGTCGACTAGCGGGAAGCACAGATACGCAGTATTTT CANRRLAGSTDTQYF
NA TRBJ2-7 NA TRBV5-1 TGCGCCAGCAGCTTGACTGCAGGTTACGAGCAGTACTTC CASSLTAGYEQYF
NA TRBJ2-7 NA TRBV29-1 TGCAGCGTTACTCAGGAGGAGGGGCACAATGAGCAGTACTTC CSVTQEEGHNEQYF
NA TRBJ1-2 NA TRBV11-2 TGTGCCAGCAGCTTACGGCCCCACCACTATGGCTACACCTTC CASSLRPHHYGYTF
NA TRBJ1-5 TRBD1 TRBV12-3/TRBV12-4 TGTGCCAGCAGACTGGGACAGGGGGAGAAGCCCCAGCATTTT CASRLGQGEKPQHF
few TRBJ2-1 TRBD2 TRBV9 TGTGCCAGCAGCGTAGATGGCGGGAGGTACAATGAGCAGTTCTTC CASSVDGGRYNEQFF
NA TRBJ2-7 TRBD2 TRBV20-1 TGCAGTGCTCAGGGGCCTAGCGGGACCTACGAGCAGTACTTC CSAQGPSGTYEQYF
NA TRBJ1-5 NA TRBV11-2 TGTGCCAGCAGCTTAAGTGATAATCAGCCCCAGCATTTT CASSLSDNQPQHF
NA TRBJ2-1 NA TRBV7-2 TGTGCCAGCAGCTTAGGGGGTAGGGGCGGTTCCTACAAGGAGCAGTTCTTC CASSLGGRGGSYKEQFF
NA TRBJ1-2 NA TRBV20-1 TGCAGTGCTAGAGACGGTGAAGGGGCTATCGGCTACACCTTC CSARDGEGAIGYTF
NA TRBJ2-7 TRBD2 TRBV20-1 TGCAGTGCTACTCTACTAGCGGGAGGGCCAGGCGCCTACGAGCAGTACTTC CSATLLAGGPGAYEQYF
NA TRBJ2-5 NA TRBV6-2/TRBV6-3 TGTGCCAGCAACCTCAGGGCCGTAAAACAAGAGACCCAGTACTTC CASNLRAVKQETQYF
NA TRBJ1-1 NA TRBV6-5 TGTGCCAGCAGTGACGAGGGAACTGGCCGAACTGAAGCTTTCTTT CASSDEGTGRTEAFF
few TRBJ2-5 TRBD2 TRBV7-8 TGTGCCAGCAGCGATTGGACTAGCGGGAGGGGAGAGACCCAGTACTTC CASSDWTSGRGETQYF